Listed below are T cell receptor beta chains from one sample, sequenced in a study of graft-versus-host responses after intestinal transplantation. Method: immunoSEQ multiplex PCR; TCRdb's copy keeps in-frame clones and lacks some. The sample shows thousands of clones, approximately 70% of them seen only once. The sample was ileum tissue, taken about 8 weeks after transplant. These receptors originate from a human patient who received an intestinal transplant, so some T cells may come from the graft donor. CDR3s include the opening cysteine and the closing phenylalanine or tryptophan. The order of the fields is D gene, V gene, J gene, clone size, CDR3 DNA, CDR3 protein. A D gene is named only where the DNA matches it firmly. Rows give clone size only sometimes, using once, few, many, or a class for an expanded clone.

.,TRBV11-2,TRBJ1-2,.,TGTGCCAGCAGCCCTGGGCTCAGGGGAGACTATGGCTACACCTTC,CASSPGLRGDYGYTF
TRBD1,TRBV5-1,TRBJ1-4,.,TGCGCCAGCAGCTTAGACGGGACAGCAAGTAATGAAAAACTGTTTTTT,CASSLDGTASNEKLFF
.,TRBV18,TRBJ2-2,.,TGTGCCAGCTCACCTACCAGCGGGTACAACACCGGGGAGCTGTTTTTT,CASSPTSGYNTGELFF
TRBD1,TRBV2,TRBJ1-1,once,TGTGCCAGCAGTACCGAATGGACAGGGAACACTGAAGCTTTCTTT,CASSTEWTGNTEAFF
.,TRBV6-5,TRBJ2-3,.,TGTGCCAGCAGTTACGGGTCCCGGGGAGATCCGGATACGCAGTATTTT,CASSYGSRGDPDTQYF
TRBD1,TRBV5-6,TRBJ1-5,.,TGTGCCAGCAGCCCAGGGACAGAACTTAATCAGCCCCAGCATTTT,CASSPGTELNQPQHF
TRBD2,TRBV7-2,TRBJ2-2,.,TGTGCCAGCAGCCTTCTAGCGGGGGGGCCTATGGACACCGGGGAGCTGTTTTTT,CASSLLAGGPMDTGELFF
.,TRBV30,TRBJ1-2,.,TGTGCCTGGAGTGCTACGGCCTCGGGGGGCTACACCTTC,CAWSATASGGYTF
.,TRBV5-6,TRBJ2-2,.,TGTGCCAGCAGGGTTAGGGGTGAGCCTCTTTCCACCGGGGAGCTGTTTTTT,CASRVRGEPLSTGELFF
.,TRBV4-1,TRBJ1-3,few,TGCGCCAGCAGCCATCCAGGCTCTGGAAACACCATATATTTT,CASSHPGSGNTIYF
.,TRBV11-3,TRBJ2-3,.,TGTGCCAGCAGCTTAATGTTCGGGGCAGATACGCAGTATTTT,CASSLMFGADTQYF
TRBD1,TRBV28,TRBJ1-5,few,TGTGCCAGCAGTCCCCCCCCGACAGGGAGTCAGCCCCAGCATTTT,CASSPPPTGSQPQHF
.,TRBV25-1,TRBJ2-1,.,TGTGCCAGCAGTACGGATGAGCAGTTCTTC,CASSTDEQFF
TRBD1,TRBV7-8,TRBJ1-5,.,TGTGCCAGCAGCTTTACAGTTGGACAGGGGTCCAATCAGCCCCAGCATTTT,CASSFTVGQGSNQPQHF
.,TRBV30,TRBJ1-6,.,TGTGCCTGCCGTCGAGGGAGCTCCTATAATTCACCCCTCCACTTT,CACRRGSSYNSPLHF
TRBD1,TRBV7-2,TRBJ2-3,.,TGTGCCAGCAGCTTAGCCCCAAGACAGGGTTTTACGCAGTATTTT,CASSLAPRQGFTQYF
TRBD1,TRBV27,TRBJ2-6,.,TGTGCCAGCAGTTTATGGACAGGGTTCTCTGGGGCCAACGTCCTGACTTTC,CASSLWTGFSGANVLTF
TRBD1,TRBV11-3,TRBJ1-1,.,TGTGCCAGCAGCTCGGGACAGGGAAACACTGAAGCTTTCTTT,CASSSGQGNTEAFF
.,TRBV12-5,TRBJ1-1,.,TGTGCTAGTGGTTTGGGGGGCGCATCTGCCGAAGCTTTCTTT,CASGLGGASAEAFF
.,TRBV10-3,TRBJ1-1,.,TGTGCCATCATGAGTCAGGCGTTTGAAGCTTTCTTT,CAIMSQAFEAFF
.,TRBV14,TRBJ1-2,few,TGTGCCAGCAGCCAAGATCTTACAGGGCAGTATGGCTACACCTTC,CASSQDLTGQYGYTF
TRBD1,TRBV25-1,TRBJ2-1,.,TGTGCCAGCGGAACTCCGGGACAGGGGATGGATGAGCAGTTCTTC,CASGTPGQGMDEQFF
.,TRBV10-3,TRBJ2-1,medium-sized,TGTGCCATCAGTGAGCTCGGGGGGCTTTACAATGAGCAGTTCTTC,CAISELGGLYNEQFF
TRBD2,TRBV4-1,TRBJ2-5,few,TGCGCCAGCAGCCAAGAAGCTAGCGGGGCATGGGAGACCCAGTACTTC,CASSQEASGAWETQYF
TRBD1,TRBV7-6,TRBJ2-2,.,TGTGCCAGCAGCTTAGGGGACAGCCACACCGGGGAGCTGTTTTTT,CASSLGDSHTGELFF
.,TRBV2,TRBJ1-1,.,TGTGCCAGCAGGGCCCCAGGACGGGGGGAAGCTTTCTTT,CASRAPGRGEAFF
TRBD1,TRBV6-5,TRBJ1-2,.,TGTGCCAGCAGACTCGGACAGGGGATCTATGGCTACACCTTC,CASRLGQGIYGYTF
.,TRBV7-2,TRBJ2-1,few,TGTGCCAGCACTGAGGAAAACTCCTACAATGAGCAGTTCTTC,CASTEENSYNEQFF
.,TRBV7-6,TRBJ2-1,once,TGTGCCAGCAGCTTAGCGGGGGGACCCCAAGGGGATGAGCAGTTCTTC,CASSLAGGPQGDEQFF
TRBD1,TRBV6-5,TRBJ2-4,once,TGTGCCAGCAGTCGGACAGGGACGAACATTCAGTACTTC,CASSRTGTNIQYF
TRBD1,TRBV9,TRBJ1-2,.,TGTGCCAGCACCAGACAGGGAAGTCACTATGGCTACACCTTC,CASTRQGSHYGYTF
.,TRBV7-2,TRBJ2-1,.,TGTGCCAGCAGCTCTAGGGGGGGCCGGCAGTTCTTC,CASSSRGGRQFF
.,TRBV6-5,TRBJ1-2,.,TGTGCCAGTAGGGAGTATGTTCGTGGTGGCTACACCTTC,CASREYVRGGYTF
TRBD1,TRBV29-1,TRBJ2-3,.,TGCAGCGTTGAAGATTGGGACAGGGTTGCGACAGATACGCAGTATTTT,CSVEDWDRVATDTQYF
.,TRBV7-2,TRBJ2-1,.,TGTGCCAGCAGCTTAGCTCAGGGTGAGCAGTTCTTC,CASSLAQGEQFF
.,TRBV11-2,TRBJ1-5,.,TGTGCCAGCAGCTTAGATGCAGGTGGGAATCAGCCCCAGCATTTT,CASSLDAGGNQPQHF
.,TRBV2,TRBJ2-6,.,TGTGCCAGCATCCCAAGGGGGATTTCTGGGGCCAACGTCCTGACTTTC,CASIPRGISGANVLTF
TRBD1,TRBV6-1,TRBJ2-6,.,TGTGCCAGCAGTGGACAGGGGGCAACTGGGGCCAACGTCCTGACTTTC,CASSGQGATGANVLTF
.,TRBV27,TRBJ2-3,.,TGTGCCAGCAGTTTTCAGGTAGCAGGGAGCACAGATACGCAGTATTTT,CASSFQVAGSTDTQYF
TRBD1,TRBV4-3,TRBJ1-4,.,TGCGCCAGCAGCCGGACAGGGCAGCTCAGTAATGAAAAACTGTTTTTT,CASSRTGQLSNEKLFF
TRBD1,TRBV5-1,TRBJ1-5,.,TGCGCCAGCAGCTTGGAGGGGGCTAAGGGCAATCAGCCCCAGCATTTT,CASSLEGAKGNQPQHF
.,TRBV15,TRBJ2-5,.,TGTGCCACCAGCGGTTACGGGTCAAGGATTCGGGAGACCCAGTACTTC,CATSGYGSRIRETQYF
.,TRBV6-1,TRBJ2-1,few,TGTGCCAGCAGCGGGGTGGGCGGGATCTACAATGAGCAGTTCTTC,CASSGVGGIYNEQFF
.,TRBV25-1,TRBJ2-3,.,TGTGCCTCCGACTGGCTGGGTACGCAGTATTTT,CASDWLGTQYF
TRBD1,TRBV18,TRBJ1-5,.,TGTGCCAGCAAATCGGACAGGGATCAGCCCCAGCATTTT,CASKSDRDQPQHF
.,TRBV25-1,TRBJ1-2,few,TGTGCCAGCAGTGGACCCCAGGGCGTGTGGGGCTACACCTTC,CASSGPQGVWGYTF
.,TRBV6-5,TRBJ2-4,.,TGTGCCAGCAGTTGCGACGAGAACGAGGGCATTCAGTACTTC,CASSCDENEGIQYF